This record looks at one T cell receptor beta chain sequence and its context. These data belong to a study of blood T cell repertoires in COVID-19. Study background: In each case, the material was cDNA or gDNA derived from T cells, B-cell-depleted T cells, or PBMCs.

TCRdb's copy holds only in-frame clones and misses some; the assay was immunoSEQ multiplex PCR. Among about 200,000 clones listed, approximately 84% were seen once. V lost 2 bases to trimming and J lost 0 bases, with 11 bases between them. Germline V lookup: CDR1 KGHSH, CDR2 LQKENI. CDR3 length: 16 amino acids. Sequencing was done on a sample of peripheral blood. The TCR comes from a woman of 80 years or more with acute or convalescent COVID-19. J is TRBJ2-1 and V is TRBV18; tentative D call: TRBD1 (5 bases). The DNA for the CDR3 is TGTGCCAGCTCACCATCCCAGGGAAGCTCCTACAATGAGCAGTTCTTC. Protein product: CASSPSQGSSYNEQFF.